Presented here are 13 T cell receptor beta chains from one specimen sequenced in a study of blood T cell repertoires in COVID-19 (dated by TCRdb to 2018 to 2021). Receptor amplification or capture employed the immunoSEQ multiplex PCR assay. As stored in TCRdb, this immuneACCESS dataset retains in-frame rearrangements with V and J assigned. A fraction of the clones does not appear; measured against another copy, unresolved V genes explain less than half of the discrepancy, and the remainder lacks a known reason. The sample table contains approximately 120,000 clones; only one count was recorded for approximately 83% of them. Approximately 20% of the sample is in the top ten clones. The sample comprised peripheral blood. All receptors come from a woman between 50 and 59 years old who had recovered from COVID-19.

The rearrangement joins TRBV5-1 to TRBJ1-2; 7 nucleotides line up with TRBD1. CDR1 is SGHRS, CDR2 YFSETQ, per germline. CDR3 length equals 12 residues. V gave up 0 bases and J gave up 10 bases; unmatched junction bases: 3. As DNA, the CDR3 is TGCGCCAGCAGCTTGGACAGGGGCGCCTACACCTTC. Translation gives CASSLDRGAYTF. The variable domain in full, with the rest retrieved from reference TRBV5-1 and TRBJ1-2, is KAGVTQTPRYLIKTRGQQVTLSCSPISGHRSVSWYQQTPGQGLQFLFEYFSETQRNKGNFPGRFSGRQFSNSRSEMNVSTLELGDSALYLCASSLDRGAYTFGSGTRLTVV.

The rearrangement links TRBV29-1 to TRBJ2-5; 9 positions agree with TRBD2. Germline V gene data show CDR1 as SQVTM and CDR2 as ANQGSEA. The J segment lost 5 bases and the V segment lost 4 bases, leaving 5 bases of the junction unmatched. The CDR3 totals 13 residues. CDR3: CSVVTSGGETQYF. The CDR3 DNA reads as TGCAGCGTTGTAACCAGCGGGGGGGAGACCCAGTACTTC.

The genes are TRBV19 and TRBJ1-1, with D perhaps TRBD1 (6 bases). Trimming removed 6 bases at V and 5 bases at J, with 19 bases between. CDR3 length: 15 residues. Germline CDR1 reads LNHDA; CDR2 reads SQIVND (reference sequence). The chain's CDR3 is CASRRQDAGETEAFF. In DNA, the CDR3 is TGTGCCAGTAGGAGACAGGACGCGGGGGAGACTGAAGCTTTCTTT.

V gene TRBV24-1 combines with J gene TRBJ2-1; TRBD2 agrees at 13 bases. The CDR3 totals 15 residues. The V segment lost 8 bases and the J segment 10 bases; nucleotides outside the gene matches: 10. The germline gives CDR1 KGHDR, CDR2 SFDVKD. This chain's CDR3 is CATTPGTSGKREQFF. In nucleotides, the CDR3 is TGTGCCACCACCCCCGGGACTAGCGGGAAAAGAGAGCAGTTCTTC.

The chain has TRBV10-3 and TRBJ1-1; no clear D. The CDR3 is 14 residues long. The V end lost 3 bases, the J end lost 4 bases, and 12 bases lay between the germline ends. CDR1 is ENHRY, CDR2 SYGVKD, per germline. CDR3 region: CAISESGLVTEAFF. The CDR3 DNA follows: TGTGCCATCAGTGAATCGGGGTTGGTCACTGAAGCTTTCTTT.

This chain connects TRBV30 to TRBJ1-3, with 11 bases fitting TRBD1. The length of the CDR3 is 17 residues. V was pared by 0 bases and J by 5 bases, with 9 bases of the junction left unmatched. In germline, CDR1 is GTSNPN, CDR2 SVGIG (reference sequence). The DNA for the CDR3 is TGTGCCTGGAGTGTTACCGGGACAGGGGGGAAGAGAAACACCATATATTTT. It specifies CAWSVTGTGGKRNTIYF. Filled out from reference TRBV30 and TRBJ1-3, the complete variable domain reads SQTIHQWPATLVQPVGSPLSLECTVEGTSNPNLYWYRQAAGRGLQLLFYSVGIGQISSEVPQNLSASRPQDRQFILSSKKLLLSDSGFYLCAWSVTGTGGKRNTIYFGEGSWLTVV.

In DNA form, the CDR3 reads TGTGCCAGCGGGACGGGACAGGGGAGCACTGAAGCTTTCTTT. Translated, it gives CASGTGQGSTEAFF. The rearrangement joins TRBV18 to TRBJ1-1; 10 nucleotides align to TRBD1. Germline CDR1 KGHSH, CDR2 LQKENI. Unmatched junction bases numbered 7, after V lost 8 bases and J lost 4 bases. The CDR3 loop spans 14 amino acids.

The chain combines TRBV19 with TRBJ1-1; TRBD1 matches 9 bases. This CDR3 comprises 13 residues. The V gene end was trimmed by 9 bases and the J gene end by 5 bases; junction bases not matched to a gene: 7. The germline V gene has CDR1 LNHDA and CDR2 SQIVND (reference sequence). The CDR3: CASGDRGITEAFF. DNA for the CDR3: TGTGCCAGCGGAGACAGGGGGATAACTGAAGCTTTCTTT.

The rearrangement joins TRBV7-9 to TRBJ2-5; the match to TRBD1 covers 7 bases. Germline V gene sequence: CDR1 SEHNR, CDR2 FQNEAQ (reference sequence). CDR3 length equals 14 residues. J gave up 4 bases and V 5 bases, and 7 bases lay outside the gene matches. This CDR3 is CASSKFSGGETQYF. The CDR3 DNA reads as TGTGCCAGCAGCAAATTTTCAGGGGGAGAGACCCAGTACTTC.

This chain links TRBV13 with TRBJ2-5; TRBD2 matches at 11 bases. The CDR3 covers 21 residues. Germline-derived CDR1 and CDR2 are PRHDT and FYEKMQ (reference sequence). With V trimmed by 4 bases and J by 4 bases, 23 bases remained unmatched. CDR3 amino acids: CASSSQGFSSGRALGRETQYF. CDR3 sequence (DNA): TGTGCCAGCAGCTCACAGGGGTTCAGTAGCGGGAGGGCCCTCGGGAGAGAGACCCAGTACTTC.

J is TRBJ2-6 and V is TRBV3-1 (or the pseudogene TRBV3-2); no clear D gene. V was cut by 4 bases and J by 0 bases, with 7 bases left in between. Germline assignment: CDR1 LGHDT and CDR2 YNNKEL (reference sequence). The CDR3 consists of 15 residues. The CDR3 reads CASSPPSSGANVLTF. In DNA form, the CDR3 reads TGTGCCAGCAGCCCACCCAGCTCTGGGGCCAACGTCCTGACTTTC.

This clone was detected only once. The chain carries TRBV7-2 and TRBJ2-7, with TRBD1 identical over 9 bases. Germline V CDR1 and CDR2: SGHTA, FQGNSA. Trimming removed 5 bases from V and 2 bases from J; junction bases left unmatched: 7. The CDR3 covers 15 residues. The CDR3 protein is CASSPRDRAAYEQYF. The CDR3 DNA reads TGTGCCAGCAGCCCCCGGGACAGGGCCGCCTACGAGCAGTACTTC.

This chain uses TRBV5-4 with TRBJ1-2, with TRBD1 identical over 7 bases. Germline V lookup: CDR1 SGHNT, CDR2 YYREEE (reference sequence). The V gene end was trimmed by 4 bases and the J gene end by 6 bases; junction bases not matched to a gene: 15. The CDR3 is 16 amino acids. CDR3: CASSGERGPSRDGYTF. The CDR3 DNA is TGTGCCAGCAGCGGAGAGAGGGGGCCCTCCCGGGATGGCTACACCTTC.